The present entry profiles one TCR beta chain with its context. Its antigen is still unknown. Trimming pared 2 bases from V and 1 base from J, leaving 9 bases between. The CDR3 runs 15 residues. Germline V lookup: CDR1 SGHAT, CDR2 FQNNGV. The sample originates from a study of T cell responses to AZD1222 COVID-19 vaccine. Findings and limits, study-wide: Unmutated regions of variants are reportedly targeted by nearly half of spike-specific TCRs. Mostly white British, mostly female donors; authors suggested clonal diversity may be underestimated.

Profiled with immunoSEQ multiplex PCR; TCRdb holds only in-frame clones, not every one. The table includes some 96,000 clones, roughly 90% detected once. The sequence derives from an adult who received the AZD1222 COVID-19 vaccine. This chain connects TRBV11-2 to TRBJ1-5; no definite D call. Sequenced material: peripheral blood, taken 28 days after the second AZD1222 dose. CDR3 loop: CASSLQPGSNQPQHF. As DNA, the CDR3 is TGTGCCAGCAGCTTACAACCGGGGAGCAATCAGCCCCAGCATTTT.